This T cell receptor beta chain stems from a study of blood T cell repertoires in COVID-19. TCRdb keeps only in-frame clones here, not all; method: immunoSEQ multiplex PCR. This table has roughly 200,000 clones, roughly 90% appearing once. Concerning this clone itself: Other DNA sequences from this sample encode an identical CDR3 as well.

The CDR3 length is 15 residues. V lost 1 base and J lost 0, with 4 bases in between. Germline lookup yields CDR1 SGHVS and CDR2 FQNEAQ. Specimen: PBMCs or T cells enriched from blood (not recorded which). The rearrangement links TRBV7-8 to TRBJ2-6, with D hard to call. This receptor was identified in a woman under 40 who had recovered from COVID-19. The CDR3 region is CASSLVLSGANVLTF. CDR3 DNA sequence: TGTGCCAGCAGCTTAGTCCTCTCTGGGGCCAACGTCCTGACTTTC.